This is a list of T cell receptor beta chains from one sample in a study of T cell responses to AZD1222 COVID-19 vaccine. Produced via immunoSEQ multiplex PCR; TCRdb's table is partial and in-frame only. The sample has around 150,000 clones, approximately 92% seen once. The sequences come from peripheral blood, collected 28 days after the second AZD1222 dose. These receptors were taken from an adult who received the AZD1222 COVID-19 vaccine. Both conserved end residues are part of each CDR3. The D gene is left open where the match is weak. Expanded clones get a size class; other rows say once, few or many, or leave the size out.

len,d_gene,abundance,v_gene,j_gene,CDR3nt,CDR3aa
15,NA,NA,TRBV6-1,TRBJ1-1,TGTGCCAGCAGTGAATGGGGGGTGGGTTTCTTATCAGCTTTCTTT,CASSEWGVGFLSAFF
16,TRBD1,once,TRBV4-3,TRBJ1-2,TGCGCCAGCAGCCAAGCGGGGACAGGGCTAAACTATGGCTACACCTTC,CASSQAGTGLNYGYTF
11,NA,NA,TRBV18,TRBJ2-5,TGTGCCAGCTCACAGCAAGAGACCCAGTACTTC,CASSQQETQYF
14,TRBD1,NA,TRBV29-1,TRBJ1-2,TGCAGCGTATCTCGGGACAGGGAATTCTATGGCTACACCTTC,CSVSRDREFYGYTF
14,NA,NA,TRBV5-1,TRBJ1-3,TGCGCCAGCAGCGACCCGGGCCTGGGAAACACCATATATTTT,CASSDPGLGNTIYF
14,NA,NA,TRBV7-2,TRBJ1-2,TGTGCCAGCAGCTTAGACCTGGGAAGAGGCGGCTACACCTTC,CASSLDLGRGGYTF
13,NA,few,TRBV10-3,TRBJ1-1,TGTGCCGCCTCAGGGGAGGCGAACACTGAAGCTTTCTTT,CAASGEANTEAFF
14,TRBD1,NA,TRBV11-3,TRBJ1-1,TGTGCCAGCAGACCCGGGACAGGGGCCACTGAAGCTTTCTTT,CASRPGTGATEAFF
14,NA,once,TRBV19,TRBJ1-5,TGTGCCAGTAGGCTGGACGGACCTTATCAGCCCCAGCATTTT,CASRLDGPYQPQHF
10,NA,NA,TRBV6-5,TRBJ1-2,TGTGCCAGCAGGGGCTATGGCTACACCTTC,CASRGYGYTF
16,NA,NA,TRBV15,TRBJ2-7,TGTGCCACCAGTTCTACTGTTAGGGTGATCGAAGACGAGCAGTACTTC,CATSSTVRVIEDEQYF
10,NA,NA,TRBV29-1,TRBJ1-1,TGCAGCGCTGCGAACACTGAAGCTTTCTTT,CSAANTEAFF
17,TRBD2,NA,TRBV3-1/TRBV3-2,TRBJ2-1,TGTGCCAGCAGCCAAGGTATGCCTAGCGGGGGCTACAATGAGCAGTTCTTC,CASSQGMPSGGYNEQFF
14,NA,once,TRBV7-2,TRBJ2-3,TGTGCCAGCAGCTTGGGACTCCCTATAGATACGCAGTATTTT,CASSLGLPIDTQYF
13,TRBD1,NA,TRBV19,TRBJ1-1,TGTGCCACTGCGGGACAGGGAGTAACTGAAGCTTTCTTT,CATAGQGVTEAFF
18,TRBD1,NA,TRBV7-3,TRBJ1-1,TGTGCCAGCAGCTTAAAGGGGGGGCACAGGGGACGCGTCACTGAAGCTTTCTTT,CASSLKGGHRGRVTEAFF
13,TRBD1,NA,TRBV23-1,TRBJ2-5,TGCGCCAGCAGTCCCAGGGGGCAGGAGACCCAGTACTTC,CASSPRGQETQYF
12,NA,NA,TRBV9,TRBJ1-1,TGTGCCAGTTCCACAGAGAACACTGAAGCTTTCTTT,CASSTENTEAFF
15,TRBD1,NA,TRBV19,TRBJ1-4,TGTGCCAGTAGTACATACGGGACAGGGGCCGGAAAACTGTTTTTT,CASSTYGTGAGKLFF
17,NA,NA,TRBV6-1,TRBJ2-7,TGTGCCAGCAGTGAAATTGCTTTTGAGACTGGCTTCTACGAGCAGTACTTC,CASSEIAFETGFYEQYF
13,NA,NA,TRBV20-1,TRBJ1-2,TGCAGTGCTAGTACCGACCAATCCTATGGCTACACCTTC,CSASTDQSYGYTF
17,TRBD1,NA,TRBV10-3,TRBJ2-3,TGTGCCATCAGTGAGTCGCCGGCGACAGGGAGCACAGATACGCAGTATTTT,CAISESPATGSTDTQYF
15,TRBD1,NA,TRBV10-3,TRBJ1-6,TGTGCCATCAGTGAACCGGGACAGGGGTATTCACCCCTCCACTTT,CAISEPGQGYSPLHF
16,TRBD2,NA,TRBV7-2,TRBJ2-1,TGTGCCAGCAGCCGTCCTAGCGGGGGGGCCTACAATGAGCAGTTCTTC,CASSRPSGGAYNEQFF
15,TRBD1,NA,TRBV28,TRBJ1-2,TGTGCCAGCAGCGACCCGACAGGGGCCGCCTATGGCTACACCTTC,CASSDPTGAAYGYTF
13,TRBD2,NA,TRBV19,TRBJ2-7,TGTGCCAGTAGGCCTAGCGGTTCCTACGAGCAGTACTTC,CASRPSGSYEQYF
19,TRBD1,NA,TRBV11-3,TRBJ2-6,TGTGCCAGCAGCCCGCCCCTTGACAGGGGGCTGTCTGGGGCCAACGTCCTGACTTTC,CASSPPLDRGLSGANVLTF
15,NA,NA,TRBV7-8,TRBJ1-1,TGTGCCAGCAGCTTAGGACGGGACTGGAACACTGAAGCTTTCTTT,CASSLGRDWNTEAFF
15,NA,NA,TRBV18,TRBJ2-3,TGTGCCAGCTCACCAGGGAGGCAGGGGGCAGATACGCAGTATTTT,CASSPGRQGADTQYF
14,TRBD1,NA,TRBV7-8,TRBJ1-5,TGTGCCAGCAGTCCAGGGACAGGGGATCAGCCCCAGCATTTT,CASSPGTGDQPQHF
17,NA,once,TRBV3-1/TRBV3-2,TRBJ1-2,TGTGCCAGCAGCCAAAGCACCCTGGACGATCCTAACTATGGCTACACCTTC,CASSQSTLDDPNYGYTF
14,NA,once,TRBV5-1,TRBJ2-7,TGCGCCAGCAGCTTTGAGGGGCGTTCCTACGAGCAGTACTTC,CASSFEGRSYEQYF
14,NA,NA,TRBV29-1,TRBJ2-3,TGCAGCCTCAAGCGTCCAGGGGCCACAGATACGCAGTATTTT,CSLKRPGATDTQYF
13,NA,NA,TRBV27,TRBJ1-5,TGTGCCAGCAGGGGTCTGGGCAATCAGCCCCAGCATTTT,CASRGLGNQPQHF
16,TRBD1,NA,TRBV6-5,TRBJ1-2,TGTGCCAGCAGTTACGACCGGGACAGGGGTTTTCGGGGCTACACCTTC,CASSYDRDRGFRGYTF
16,NA,NA,TRBV28,TRBJ1-6,TGTGCCAGCAGCCGACCCCCGGACACCTATTTGGCACCCCTCCACTTT,CASSRPPDTYLAPLHF
15,NA,few,TRBV6-5,TRBJ1-2,TGTGCCAGCAGAAACTCCGGGACAAATAAGGGCGGCTACACCTTC,CASRNSGTNKGGYTF
13,NA,NA,TRBV2,TRBJ1-1,TGTGCCAGCAGTGAATCACCCCCCCCAGGGGCTTTCTTT,CASSESPPPGAFF
16,TRBD2,NA,TRBV11-3,TRBJ2-3,TGTGCCAGCAGCTTAGGCCGAGCGGGGGAGACAGATACGCAGTATTTT,CASSLGRAGETDTQYF
12,NA,NA,TRBV25-1,TRBJ1-1,TGTGCCAGCAGTGACAGGAACACTGAAGCTTTCTTT,CASSDRNTEAFF
12,NA,NA,TRBV9,TRBJ1-1,TGTGCCAGCAGCCAGGCACGGGGAAGGGCTTTCTTT,CASSQARGRAFF
11,NA,NA,TRBV24-1,TRBJ1-2,TGTGCCACCAGTGACCGATATGGCTACACCTTC,CATSDRYGYTF
12,NA,NA,TRBV29-1,TRBJ1-1,TGCAGCGTTGTTTTGATGAACACTGAAGCTTTCTTT,CSVVLMNTEAFF